Below are 22 T cell receptor beta chains sequenced from a single sample in a study of control samples from healthy donors and cancer patients. Repertoires were generated with immunoSEQ multiplex PCR, while TCRdb's copy carries only in-frame clones and drops some. The sample has around 200,000 clones; 85% to 95% are singletons. The sample was blood. The receptors stem from a man aged 18-30 years in good health.

This sequence joins TRBV12-3 or TRBV12-4 and TRBJ1-2; D remains ambiguous. Deletions cut 6 bases from V and 1 base from J, with 9 bases between. There are 13 residues in the CDR3. CDR3 in DNA: TGTGCCAGCAGCCCAACACTTAACTATGGCTACACCTTC. Its protein product is CASSPTLNYGYTF.

The chain links TRBV6-1 to TRBJ2-7, with 12 bases that match TRBD1. Germline assignment: CDR1 MNHNS and CDR2 SASEGT. The CDR3 totals 15 residues. V lost 1 base and J lost 7; bases outside the gene matches: 5. The CDR3, as DNA: TGTGCCAGCAGTGAAGGCCGGGACAGGGGGCGTGAGCAGTACTTC. Translated, it gives CASSEGRDRGREQYF.

This clone has only a few counts. V and J are TRBV2 and TRBJ1-1; TRBD1 might be the D (6 bases). CDR3 length: 13 amino acids. CDR1 and CDR2 from the germline V gene are SNHLY and FYNNEI. Trimming pared 8 bases from V and 7 bases from J, leaving 17 bases between. Here the CDR3 reads CASPIGQRGEAFF. In DNA, the CDR3 is TGTGCCAGCCCAATTGGACAGAGGGGTGAAGCTTTCTTT.

The chain uses TRBV4-1 and TRBJ2-7; D call uncertain. CDR3 length equals 16 residues. V shed 0 bases and J shed 1 base, with 13 bases lying between them. Per germline, CDR1 MGHRA and CDR2 YSYEKL. The CDR3 region has the DNA TGCGCCAGCAGCCAAGAGGTCCGGGCAGCATCCTACGAGCAGTACTTC. Protein sequence: CASSQEVRAASYEQYF.

The J gene is TRBJ2-2, the V gene TRBV11-3; no reliable D call. Germline V gene sequence: CDR1 SGHNT, CDR2 YENEEA. V dropped 3 bases and J dropped 1 base, with 12 bases sitting between them. The CDR3 has 16 residues. The CDR3, as DNA: TGTGCCAGCAGCTTTATACCGATTTTGAACACCGGGGAGCTGTTTTTT. Translation: CASSFIPILNTGELFF.

The chain recombines TRBV20-1 with TRBJ2-7; no reliable D call. Looked up from germline, CDR1 is DFQATT and CDR2 is SNEGSKA (reference sequence). Trimming left V 3 bases short and J 4 bases short, with 7 bases between. CDR3 length equals 11 residues. DNA of the CDR3: TGCAGTGCTAGCGCGGCATACGAGCAGTACTTC. Translating it yields CSASAAYEQYF.

The V gene is TRBV9, the J gene TRBJ1-2, with TRBD1 as a possible D gene (5 bases). In germline, CDR1 is SGDLS, CDR2 YYNGEE. The CDR3 covers 15 residues. V was shortened by 0 bases and J by 6 bases, with 15 bases between the two germline ends. The CDR3 region is CASSVGTPGLDGYTF. CDR3 DNA: TGTGCCAGCAGCGTAGGGACCCCGGGGCTGGATGGCTACACCTTC.

The chain has TRBV7-9 and TRBJ2-3, with D uncertain. The CDR3 contains 14 residues. The V and J ends lost 7 bases and 6 bases respectively, with 17 bases between them. CDR1 is SEHNR, CDR2 FQNEAQ, per germline (reference sequence). The CDR3 reads CASKEGGVGDTQYF. The CDR3 region has the DNA TGTGCCAGCAAGGAAGGCGGTGTTGGGGATACGCAGTATTTT.

The V and J genes are TRBV6-1 and TRBJ1-2, with 7 positions matching TRBD1. The V segment lost 0 bases and the J segment 4 bases; nucleotides outside the gene matches: 2. CDR1 is MNHNS, CDR2 SASEGT, per germline. The CDR3 sequence is 14 residues long. The CDR3 DNA sequence: TGTGCCAGCAGTGAAGCGGGGACAGCCTATGGCTACACCTTC. Translation: CASSEAGTAYGYTF.

The rearrangement uses TRBV6-5 and TRBJ2-5; D possibly corresponds to TRBD1 (6 bases). Germline V CDR1 and CDR2: MNHEY, SVGAGI. The CDR3 consists of 15 residues. The germline V and J ends were trimmed by 10 bases and 0 bases, with 18 bases remaining between them. This CDR3 is CATSTGTLDQETQYF. CDR3 nucleotide sequence: TGTGCCACCTCAACAGGGACGCTTGACCAAGAGACCCAGTACTTC.

The chain has TRBV14 and TRBJ2-7; possible D gene TRBD1, 6 bases. Germline assignment: CDR1 SGHDN and CDR2 FVKESK. This CDR3 region has 15 residues. V was pared by 1 base and J by 1 base, with 11 bases between. The DNA of the CDR3 is TGTGCCAGCAGCCAAGCGGGACAAAAGTCCTACGAGCAGTACTTC. Translating it yields CASSQAGQKSYEQYF.

V gene TRBV10-1 combines with J gene TRBJ1-3, with TRBD1 matching over 10 bases. The germline V gene has CDR1 WNHNN and CDR2 SYGVQD (reference sequence). V lost 7 bases and J lost 8; bases outside the gene matches: 20. The CDR3 consists of 18 residues. CDR3 loop: CASNENTGTGAQRDTIYF. DNA for the CDR3: TGCGCCAGCAACGAAAACACCGGGACAGGGGCTCAAAGGGACACCATATATTTT.

V is TRBV30 and J is TRBJ1-1; 10 positions agree with TRBD1. The CDR3 is 16 amino acids. The germline V gene encodes CDR1 GTSNPN and CDR2 SVGIG (reference sequence). V dropped 3 bases and J dropped 4; count of bases not matched to a gene: 11. CDR3 protein: CAWRNTRTGGRTEAFF. CDR3 in DNA: TGTGCCTGGAGGAATACCAGGACAGGGGGTCGCACTGAAGCTTTCTTT.

The rearrangement uses TRBV30 and TRBJ1-3; D gene ambiguous. V was clipped by 4 bases and J by 1 base, with 8 bases between them. The CDR3 is 13 residues long. Germline CDR1 GTSNPN, CDR2 SVGIG (reference sequence). CDR3 nucleotide sequence: TGTGCCTGGACGGAGGGTTCTGGAAACACCATATATTTT. It is translated as CAWTEGSGNTIYF.

This clone was picked up one time. The gene calls are TRBV11-3 and TRBJ2-7; D may match TRBD1 or TRBD2 (5 bases each). Germline V CDR1 and CDR2: SGHNT, YENEEA. This CDR3 contains 12 residues. Trimming took 1 base from V and 6 from J, leaving 7 bases between them. This CDR3 is CASSLAGAEQYF. CDR3 sequence (DNA): TGTGCCAGCAGCTTAGCCGGGGCCGAGCAGTACTTC. Supplemented by reference TRBV11-3 and TRBJ2-7, the full variable domain reads EAGVVQSPRYKIIEKKQPVAFWCNPISGHNTLYWYLQNLGQGPELLIRYENEEAVDDSQLPKDRFSAERLKGVDSTLKIQPAELGDSAVYLCASSLAGAEQYFGPGTRLTVT.

V and J are TRBV11-3 and TRBJ1-2, with D perhaps matching TRBD1 (5 bases). The CDR3 has 17 amino acids. V lost 2 bases to trimming and J lost 4 bases, with 20 bases between them. The germline CDR1 and CDR2 sequences are SGHNT and YENEEA. CDR3 amino acids: CASSLPLTRGSFYGYTF. The CDR3, as DNA: TGTGCCAGCAGCTTACCTCTCACACGGGGCAGCTTCTATGGCTACACCTTC.

V usage is TRBV5-1 and J usage is TRBJ1-2; D is possibly TRBD1 (6 bases). The germline CDR1 and CDR2 sequences are SGHRS and YFSETQ. The CDR3 contains 15 residues. The V gene lost 3 bases and the J gene lost 4 bases, with 16 bases spanning the gap. CDR3 loop: CASSYYSGAPYGYTF. The CDR3 nucleotides are TGCGCCAGCAGCTACTATTCAGGGGCCCCCTATGGCTACACCTTC. Complete variable domain (other parts from reference TRBV5-1 and TRBJ1-2): KAGVTQTPRYLIKTRGQQVTLSCSPISGHRSVSWYQQTPGQGLQFLFEYFSETQRNKGNFPGRFSGRQFSNSRSEMNVSTLELGDSALYLCASSYYSGAPYGYTFGSGTRLTVV.

The chain carries TRBV10-3 and TRBJ2-7, with 10 bases that match TRBD1. V shed 4 bases, J shed 4 bases, and the junction held 7 bases outside the gene matches. Germline V gene data show CDR1 as ENHRY and CDR2 as SYGVKD. This CDR3 contains 15 residues. CDR3 nucleotide sequence: TGTGCCATCAGTGCTTGGACAGGGGGGTCGTACGAGCAGTACTTC. As protein: CAISAWTGGSYEQYF.

This chain connects TRBV6-5 to TRBJ2-7; D tentatively reads TRBD1 or TRBD2 (5 bases each). The V gene lost 6 bases and the J gene lost 4 bases, with 16 bases spanning the gap. Germline V CDR1 and CDR2: MNHEY, SVGAGI. The CDR3 sequence is 14 residues long. CDR3 loop: CASRPPGWGYEQYF. The CDR3 bases are TGTGCCAGCAGGCCCCCAGGATGGGGGTACGAGCAGTACTTC.

J is TRBJ1-5 and V is TRBV7-2; D ambiguous. The CDR3 loop spans 19 amino acids. Trimming removed 1 base at V and 0 bases at J, with 19 bases between. CDR1 is SGHTA and CDR2 is FQGNSA in the germline V gene. CDR3 DNA sequence: TGTGCCAGCAGCTTAGTTGGCAGTAGCCTCACCTATAGCAATCAGCCCCAGCATTTT. The encoded protein is CASSLVGSSLTYSNQPQHF.

Here the CDR3 reads CASRVDRSFPTDTQYF. CDR3 nucleotide sequence: TGTGCCAGCAGAGTAGACAGGTCATTCCCCACAGATACGCAGTATTTT. The V gene is TRBV27, the J gene TRBJ2-3; possible D gene TRBD1, 6 bases. With 6 bases removed from V and 2 bases from J, the gap between germline ends came to 18 bases. This CDR3 region has 16 residues. Germline V CDR1 and CDR2: MNHEY, SMNVEV (reference sequence).

The chain recombines TRBV19 with TRBJ1-1, with D maybe TRBD1 (5 bases). Trimming removed 7 bases at V and 1 base at J, with 19 bases between. From germline, CDR1 is LNHDA and CDR2 SQIVND (reference sequence). This CDR3 is built from 16 residues. CDR3 nucleotides: TGTGCCAGTAAGGAGTCAAGGGGCGCAGGGAACACTGAAGCTTTCTTT. Translation gives CASKESRGAGNTEAFF.